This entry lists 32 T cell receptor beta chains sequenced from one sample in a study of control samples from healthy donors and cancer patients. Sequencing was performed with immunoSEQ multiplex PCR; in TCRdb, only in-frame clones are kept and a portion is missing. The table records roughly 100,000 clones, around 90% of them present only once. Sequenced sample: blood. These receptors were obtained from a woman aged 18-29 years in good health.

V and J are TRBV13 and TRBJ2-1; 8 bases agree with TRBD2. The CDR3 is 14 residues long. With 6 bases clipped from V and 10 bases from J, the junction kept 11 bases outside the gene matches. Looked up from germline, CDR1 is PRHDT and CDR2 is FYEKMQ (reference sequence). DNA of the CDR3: TGTGCCAGCAGTCTACTAGCGGCCCCTAAGGAGCAGTTCTTC. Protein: CASSLLAAPKEQFF.

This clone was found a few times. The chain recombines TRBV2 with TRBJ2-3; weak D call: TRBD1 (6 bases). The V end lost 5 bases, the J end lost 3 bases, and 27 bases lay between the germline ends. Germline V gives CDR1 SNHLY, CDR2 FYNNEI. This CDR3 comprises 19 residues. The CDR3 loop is CASSYQGAGAGGLTDTQYF. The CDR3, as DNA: TGTGCCAGCAGTTACCAGGGAGCAGGGGCCGGCGGGCTTACAGATACGCAGTATTTT.

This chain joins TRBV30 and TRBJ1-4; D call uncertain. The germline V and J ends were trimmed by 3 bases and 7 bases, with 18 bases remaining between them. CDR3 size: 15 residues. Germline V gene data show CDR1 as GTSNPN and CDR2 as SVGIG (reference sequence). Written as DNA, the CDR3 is TGTGCCTGGAGACCTCTGACGCATACGGGTGAAAAACTGTTTTTT. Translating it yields CAWRPLTHTGEKLFF.

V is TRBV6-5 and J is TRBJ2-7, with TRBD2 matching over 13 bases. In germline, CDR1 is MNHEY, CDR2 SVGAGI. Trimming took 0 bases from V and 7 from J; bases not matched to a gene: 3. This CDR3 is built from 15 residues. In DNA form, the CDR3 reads TGTGCCAGCAGTTACTCGACTAGCGGGGGGACAGAGCAGTACTTC. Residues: CASSYSTSGGTEQYF.

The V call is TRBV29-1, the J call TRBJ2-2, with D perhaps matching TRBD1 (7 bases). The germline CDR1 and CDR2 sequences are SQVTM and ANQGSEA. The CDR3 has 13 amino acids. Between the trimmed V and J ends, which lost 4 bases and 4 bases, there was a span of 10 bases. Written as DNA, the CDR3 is TGCAGCGTTGTGCAGGGGGGCACCGGGGAGCTGTTTTTT. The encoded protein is CSVVQGGTGELFF.

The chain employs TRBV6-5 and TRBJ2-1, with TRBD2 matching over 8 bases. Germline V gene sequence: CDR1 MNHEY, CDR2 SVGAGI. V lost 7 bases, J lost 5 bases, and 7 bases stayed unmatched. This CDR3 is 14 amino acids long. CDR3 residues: CASNPGGLNNEQFF. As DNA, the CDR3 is TGTGCCAGCAACCCGGGGGGGCTAAACAATGAGCAGTTCTTC.

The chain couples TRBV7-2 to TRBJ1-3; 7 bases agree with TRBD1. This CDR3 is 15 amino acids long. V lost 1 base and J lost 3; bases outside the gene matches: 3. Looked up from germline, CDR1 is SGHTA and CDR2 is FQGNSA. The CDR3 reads CASSLGPGGGNTIYF. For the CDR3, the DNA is TGTGCCAGCAGCTTAGGTCCAGGGGGTGGAAACACCATATATTTT.

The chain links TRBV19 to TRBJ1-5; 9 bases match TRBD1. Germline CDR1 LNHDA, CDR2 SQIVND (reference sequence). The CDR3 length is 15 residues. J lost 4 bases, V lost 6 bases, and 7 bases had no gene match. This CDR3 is CASRLSDRGNQPQHF. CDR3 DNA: TGTGCCAGTAGACTATCGGACAGGGGTAATCAGCCCCAGCATTTT.

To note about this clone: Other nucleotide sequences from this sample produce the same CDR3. In DNA form, the CDR3 reads TGTGCCAGCAGTTATAGGCAGGGCCCTGAAGCTTTCTTT. Translating it yields CASSYRQGPEAFF. The gene calls are TRBV6-5 and TRBJ1-1; a possible D gene is TRBD1 (5 bases). The V end lost 3 bases, the J end lost 6 bases, and 11 bases lay between the germline ends. The CDR3 is made up of 13 amino acids. CDR1 is MNHEY and CDR2 is SVGAGI in the germline V gene.

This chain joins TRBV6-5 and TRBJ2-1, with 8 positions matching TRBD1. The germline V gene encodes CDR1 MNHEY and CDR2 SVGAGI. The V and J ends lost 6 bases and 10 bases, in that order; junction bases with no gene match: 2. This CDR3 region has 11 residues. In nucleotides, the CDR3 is TGTGCCAGCAGGGACAGGGAGGAGCAGTTCTTC. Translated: CASRDREEQFF.

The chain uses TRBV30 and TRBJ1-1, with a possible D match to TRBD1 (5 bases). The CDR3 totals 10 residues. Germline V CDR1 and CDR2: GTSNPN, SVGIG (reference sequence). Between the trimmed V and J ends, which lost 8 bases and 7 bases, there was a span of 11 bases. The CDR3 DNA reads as TGTGCCGGGGAGGGGATTGAAGCTTTCTTT. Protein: CAGEGIEAFF.

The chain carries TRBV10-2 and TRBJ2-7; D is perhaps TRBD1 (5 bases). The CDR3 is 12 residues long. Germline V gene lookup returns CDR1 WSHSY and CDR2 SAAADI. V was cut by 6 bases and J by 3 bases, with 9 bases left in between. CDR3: CASSAGYYEQYF. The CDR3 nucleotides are TGCGCCAGCAGCGCAGGGTACTACGAGCAGTACTTC.

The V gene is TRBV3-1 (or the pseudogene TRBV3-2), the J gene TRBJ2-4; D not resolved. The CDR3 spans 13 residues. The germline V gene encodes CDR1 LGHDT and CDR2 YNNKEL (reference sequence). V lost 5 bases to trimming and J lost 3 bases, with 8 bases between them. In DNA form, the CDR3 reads TGTGCCAGCAGCTACCTGGTCAAAAACATTCAGTACTTC. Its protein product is CASSYLVKNIQYF.

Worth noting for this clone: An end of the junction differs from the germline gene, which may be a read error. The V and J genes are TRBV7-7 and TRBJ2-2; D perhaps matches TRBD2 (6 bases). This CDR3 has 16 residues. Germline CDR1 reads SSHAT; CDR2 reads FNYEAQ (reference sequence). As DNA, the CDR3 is TGTGCTAGCAGCCGACTTAGCGGAGAAAACACCGGGGAGCTGTTTTTT. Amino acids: CASSRLSGENTGELFF.

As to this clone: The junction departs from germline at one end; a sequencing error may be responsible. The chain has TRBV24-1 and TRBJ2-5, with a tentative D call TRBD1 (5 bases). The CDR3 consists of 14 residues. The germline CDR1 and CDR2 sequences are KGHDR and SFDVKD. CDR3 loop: CATSDLGHQGTQYF. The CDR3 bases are TGTGCCACCAGTGATTTGGGACACCAAGGGACCCAGTACTTC.

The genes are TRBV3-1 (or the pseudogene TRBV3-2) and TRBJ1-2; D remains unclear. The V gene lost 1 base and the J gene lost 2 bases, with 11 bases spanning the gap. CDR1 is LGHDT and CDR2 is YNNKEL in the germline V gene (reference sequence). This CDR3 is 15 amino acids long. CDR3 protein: CASSQAPTRNYGYTF. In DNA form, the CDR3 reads TGTGCCAGCAGCCAAGCCCCAACCCGAAACTATGGCTACACCTTC.

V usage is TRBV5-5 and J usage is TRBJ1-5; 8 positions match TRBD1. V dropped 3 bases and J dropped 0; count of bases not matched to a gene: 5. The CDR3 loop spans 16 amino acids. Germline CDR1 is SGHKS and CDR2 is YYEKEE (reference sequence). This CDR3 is CASSSDRGNSNQPQHF. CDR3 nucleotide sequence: TGTGCCAGCAGCTCAGACAGGGGTAATAGCAATCAGCCCCAGCATTTT.

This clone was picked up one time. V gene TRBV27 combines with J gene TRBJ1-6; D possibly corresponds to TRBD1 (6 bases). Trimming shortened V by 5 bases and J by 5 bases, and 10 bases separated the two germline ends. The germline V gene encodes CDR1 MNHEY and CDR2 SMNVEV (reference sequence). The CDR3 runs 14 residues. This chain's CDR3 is CASSTWTDNSPLHF. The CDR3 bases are TGTGCCAGCAGTACATGGACAGATAATTCACCCCTCCACTTT.

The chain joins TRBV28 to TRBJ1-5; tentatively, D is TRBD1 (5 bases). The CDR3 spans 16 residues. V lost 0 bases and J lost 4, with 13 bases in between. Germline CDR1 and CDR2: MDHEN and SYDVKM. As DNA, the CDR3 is TGTGCCAGCAGTTTATGGGTAGGGAGGGGAAATCAGCCCCAGCATTTT. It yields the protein CASSLWVGRGNQPQHF.

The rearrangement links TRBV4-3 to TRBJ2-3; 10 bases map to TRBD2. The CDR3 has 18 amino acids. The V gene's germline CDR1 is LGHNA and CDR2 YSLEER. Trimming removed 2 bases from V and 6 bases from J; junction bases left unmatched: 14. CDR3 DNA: TGCGCCAGCAGCCAACGAGAGCTAGCGGGAGTTTTGATTGATACGCAGTATTTT. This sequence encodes CASSQRELAGVLIDTQYF.

CDR3 region: CAWSAGTGGNEQYF. The CDR3 nucleotides read TGTGCCTGGAGTGCCGGGACAGGGGGCAACGAGCAGTACTTC. The chain is built from TRBV30 and TRBJ2-7; 12 positions match TRBD1. Germline V gene data show CDR1 as GTSNPN and CDR2 as SVGIG (reference sequence). This CDR3 is 14 amino acids long. V was pared by 1 base and J by 5 bases, with 3 bases of the junction left unmatched.

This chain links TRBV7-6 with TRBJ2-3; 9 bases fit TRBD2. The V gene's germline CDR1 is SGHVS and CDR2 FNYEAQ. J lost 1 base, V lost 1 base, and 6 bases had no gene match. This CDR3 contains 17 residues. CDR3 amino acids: CASSLGASGARTDTQYF. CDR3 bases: TGTGCCAGCAGCTTAGGTGCTAGCGGGGCCCGCACAGATACGCAGTATTTT. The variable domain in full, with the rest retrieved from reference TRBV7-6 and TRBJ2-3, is GAGVSQSPRYKVTKRGQDVALRCDPISGHVSLYWYRQALGQGPEFLTYFNYEAQQDKSGLPNDRFSAERPEGSISTLTIQRTEQRDSAMYRCASSLGASGARTDTQYFGPGTRLTVL.

The CDR3 spells CASRRTDTQYF. DNA for the CDR3: TGTGCCAGCAGGAGAACAGATACGCAGTATTTT. This chain links TRBV2 with TRBJ2-3; D remains unclear. The germline V and J ends were trimmed by 6 bases and 3 bases, with 4 bases remaining between them. CDR1 and CDR2 from the germline V gene are SNHLY and FYNNEI. The CDR3 spans 11 residues.

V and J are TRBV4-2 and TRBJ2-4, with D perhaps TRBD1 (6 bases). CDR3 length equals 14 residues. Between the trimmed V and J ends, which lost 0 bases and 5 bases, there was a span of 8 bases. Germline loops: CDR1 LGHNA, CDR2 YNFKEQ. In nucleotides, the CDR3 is TGTGCCAGCAGCCAAGATACAGGGCAAAACATTCAGTACTTC. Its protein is CASSQDTGQNIQYF.

The CDR3 DNA is TGTGCCAGCAGTACGACCAGGAACACTGAAGCTTTCTTT. This sequence encodes CASSTTRNTEAFF. This rearrangement joins TRBV6-5 to TRBJ1-1; D not resolved. With 5 bases removed from V and 1 base from J, the gap between germline ends came to 8 bases. CDR1 is MNHEY and CDR2 is SVGAGI in the germline V gene. The CDR3 extends over 13 amino acids.

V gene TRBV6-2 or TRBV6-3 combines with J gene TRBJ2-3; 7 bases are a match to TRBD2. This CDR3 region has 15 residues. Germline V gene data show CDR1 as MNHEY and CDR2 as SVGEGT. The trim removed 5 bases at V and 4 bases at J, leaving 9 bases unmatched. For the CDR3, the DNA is TGTGCCAGCAGTATAGGACTAGAAGGGCCAGATACGCAGTATTTT. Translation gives CASSIGLEGPDTQYF.

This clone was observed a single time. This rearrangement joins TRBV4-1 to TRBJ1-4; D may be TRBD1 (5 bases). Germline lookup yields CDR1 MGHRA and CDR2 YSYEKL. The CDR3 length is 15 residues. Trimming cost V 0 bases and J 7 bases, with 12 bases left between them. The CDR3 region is CASSQDRGDGEKLFF. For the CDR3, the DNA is TGCGCCAGCAGCCAAGATCGGGGGGACGGTGAAAAACTGTTTTTT.

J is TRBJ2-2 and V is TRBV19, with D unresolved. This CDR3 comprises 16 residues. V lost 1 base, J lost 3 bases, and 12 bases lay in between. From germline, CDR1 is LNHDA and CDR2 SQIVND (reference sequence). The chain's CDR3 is CASSIAPSWDTGELFF. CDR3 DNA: TGTGCCAGTAGTATAGCCCCCAGTTGGGACACCGGGGAGCTGTTTTTT.

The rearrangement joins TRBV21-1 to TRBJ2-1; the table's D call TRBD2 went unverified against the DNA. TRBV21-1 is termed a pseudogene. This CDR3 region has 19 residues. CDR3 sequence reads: CASSKEGRRAPVAYNEQFF. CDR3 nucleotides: TGTGCCAGCAGCAAAGAGGGGAGGCGGGCCCCCGTGGCCTACAATGAGCAGTTCTTC.

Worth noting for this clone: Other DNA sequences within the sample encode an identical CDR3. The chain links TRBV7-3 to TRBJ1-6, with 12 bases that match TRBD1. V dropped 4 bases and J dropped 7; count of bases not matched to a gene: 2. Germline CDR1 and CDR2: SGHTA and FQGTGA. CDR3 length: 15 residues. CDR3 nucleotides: TGTGCCAGCAGCTCGGGGACAGGGGGCAATTCACCCCTCCACTTT. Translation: CASSSGTGGNSPLHF.

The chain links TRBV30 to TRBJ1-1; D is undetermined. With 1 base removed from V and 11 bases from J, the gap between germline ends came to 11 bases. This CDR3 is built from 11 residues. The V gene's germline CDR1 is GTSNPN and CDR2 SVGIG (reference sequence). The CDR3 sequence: CAWSESYAAFF. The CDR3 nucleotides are TGTGCCTGGAGTGAGAGTTACGCGGCTTTCTTT.

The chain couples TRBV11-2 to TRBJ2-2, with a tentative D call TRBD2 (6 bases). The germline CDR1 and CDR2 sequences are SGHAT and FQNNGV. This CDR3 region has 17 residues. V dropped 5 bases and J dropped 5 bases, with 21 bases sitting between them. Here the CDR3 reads CASSMGRGQWPTGELFF. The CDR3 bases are TGTGCCAGCAGCATGGGGCGGGGCCAGTGGCCAACCGGGGAGCTGTTTTTT. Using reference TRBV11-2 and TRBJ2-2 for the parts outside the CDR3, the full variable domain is EAGVAQSPRYKIIEKRQSVAFWCNPISGHATLYWYQQILGQGPKLLIQFQNNGVVDDSQLPKDRFSAERLKGVDSTLKIQPAKLEDSAVYLCASSMGRGQWPTGELFFGEGSRLTVL.